This T cell receptor (beta chain) was recorded in a study of T cell changes during pregnancy in multiple sclerosis. This CDR3 spans 13 amino acids. Germline CDR1 is MNHEY and CDR2 is SVGAGI. Trimming took 7 bases from V and 1 from J, leaving 10 bases between them. Profiling relied on immunoSEQ multiplex PCR, and the TCRdb table lists in-frame clones only, not all of them. This sample yields about 34,000 clones, of which around nine tenths are seen a single time; 3% to 4% belongs to the top ten. The gene calls are TRBV6-5 and TRBJ1-1; D remains ambiguous. The origin of this receptor is a female donor with multiple sclerosis, enrolled in a pregnancy study. Sequenced material: CD8+ T cells from peripheral blood mononuclear cells, taken in the third trimester of pregnancy. CDR3 protein: CASTAGGNTEAFF. For the CDR3, the DNA is TGTGCCAGCACCGCGGGTGGGAACACTGAAGCTTTCTTT.